This T cell receptor beta chain stems from a study of shared clonotypes between healthy human individuals. The study's findings and limits: The authors sampled blood alone, and tissue repertoires likely differ.

The CDR3 extends over 12 amino acids. Germline V gene sequence: CDR1 MGHRA, CDR2 YSYEKL. V lost 1 base to trimming and J lost 7 bases, with 6 bases between them. Remarks on this clone: What it binds is not known.

Cells designated naive CD8 were CD45RO-negative and were positively selected for CCR7, with terminally differentiated effector memory CD45RA+ cells excluded. For sorted subsets, about 190 ng DNA per replicate equaled 33,000 or so T cell genomes. Using immunoSEQ multiplex PCR, the repertoire was profiled, and TCRdb retains in-frame clones only, with some absent. The sample gives about 600,000 clones, about 98% of which show up once; approximately 0.33% is in the top ten. This receptor was taken from a man aged 30 to 39 in good health. The gene calls are TRBV4-1 and TRBJ2-3; D unresolved. Sample: naive CD8+ T cells sorted from blood. CDR3 DNA sequence: TGCGCCAGCAGCCAAGGGGGTAATACGCAGTATTTT. Its protein product is CASSQGGNTQYF.